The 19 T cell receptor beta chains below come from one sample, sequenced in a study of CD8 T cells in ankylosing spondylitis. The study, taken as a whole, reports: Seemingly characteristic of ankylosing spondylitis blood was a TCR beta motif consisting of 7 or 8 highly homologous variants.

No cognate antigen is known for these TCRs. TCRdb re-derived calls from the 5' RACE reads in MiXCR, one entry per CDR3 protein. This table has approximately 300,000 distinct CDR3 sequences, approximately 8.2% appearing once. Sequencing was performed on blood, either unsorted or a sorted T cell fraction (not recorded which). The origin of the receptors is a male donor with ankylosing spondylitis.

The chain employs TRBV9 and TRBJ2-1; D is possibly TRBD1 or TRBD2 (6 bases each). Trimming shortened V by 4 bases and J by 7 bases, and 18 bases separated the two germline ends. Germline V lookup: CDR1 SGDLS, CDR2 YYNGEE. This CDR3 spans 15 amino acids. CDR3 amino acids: CASSSRLGGANEQFF. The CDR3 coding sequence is TGTGCCAGCAGCTCGAGACTAGGGGGTGCAAATGAGCAGTTCTTC.

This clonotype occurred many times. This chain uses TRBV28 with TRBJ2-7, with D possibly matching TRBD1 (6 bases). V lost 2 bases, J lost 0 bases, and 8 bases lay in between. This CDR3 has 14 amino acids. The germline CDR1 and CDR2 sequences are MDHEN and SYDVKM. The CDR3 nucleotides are TGTGCCAGCAGTTTAATGGACAGCTCCTACGAGCAGTACTTC. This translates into CASSLMDSSYEQYF.

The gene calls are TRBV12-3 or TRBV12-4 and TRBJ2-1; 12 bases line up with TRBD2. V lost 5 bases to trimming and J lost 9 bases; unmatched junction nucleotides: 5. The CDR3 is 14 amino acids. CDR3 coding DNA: TGTGCCAGCAGTATAGGACTAGCGGGAATTGAGCAGTTCTTC. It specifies CASSIGLAGIEQFF.

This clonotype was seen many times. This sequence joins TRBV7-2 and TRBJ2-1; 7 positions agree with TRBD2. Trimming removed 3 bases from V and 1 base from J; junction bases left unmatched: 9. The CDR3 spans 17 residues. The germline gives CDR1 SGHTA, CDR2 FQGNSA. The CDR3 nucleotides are TGTGCCAGCAGCTTGCGGCAAGCGGGACCGTCCTACAATGAGCAGTTCTTC. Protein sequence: CASSLRQAGPSYNEQFF.

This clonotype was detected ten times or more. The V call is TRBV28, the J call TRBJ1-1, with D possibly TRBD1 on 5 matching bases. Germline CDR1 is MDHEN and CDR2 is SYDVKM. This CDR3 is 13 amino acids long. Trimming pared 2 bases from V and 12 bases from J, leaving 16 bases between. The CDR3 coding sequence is TGTGCCAGCAGTTTAGTCCGGGGGGGGGAGACTTTCTTT. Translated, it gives CASSLVRGGETFF.

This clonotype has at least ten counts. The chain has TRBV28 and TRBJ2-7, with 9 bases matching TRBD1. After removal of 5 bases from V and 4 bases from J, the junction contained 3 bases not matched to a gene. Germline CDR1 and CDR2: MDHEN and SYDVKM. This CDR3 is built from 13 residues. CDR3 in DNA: TGTGCCAGCAGTCACAGGGGGCCATACGAGCAGTACTTC. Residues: CASSHRGPYEQYF.

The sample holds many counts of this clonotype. CDR3 coding DNA: TGCAGTGCTAGAGATTTGAAAGGGAACACTGAAGCTTTCTTT. Encoded protein: CSARDLKGNTEAFF. The chain couples TRBV20-1 to TRBJ1-1, with D unclear. V lost 0 bases and J lost 1, with 9 bases in between. The V gene's germline CDR1 is DFQATT and CDR2 SNEGSKA (reference sequence). This CDR3 region has 14 residues.

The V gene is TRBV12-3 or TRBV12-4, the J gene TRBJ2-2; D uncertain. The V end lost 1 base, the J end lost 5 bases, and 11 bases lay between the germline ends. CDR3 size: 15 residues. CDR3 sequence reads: CASSLVVAGTGELFF. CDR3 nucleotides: TGTGCCAGCAGTTTAGTCGTGGCCGGTACCGGGGAGCTGTTTTTT.

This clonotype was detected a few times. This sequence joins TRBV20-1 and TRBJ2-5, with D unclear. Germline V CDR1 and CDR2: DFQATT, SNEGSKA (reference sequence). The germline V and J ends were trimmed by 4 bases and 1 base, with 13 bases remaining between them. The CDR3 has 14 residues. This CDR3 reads CSATPNILQETQYF. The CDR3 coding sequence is TGCAGTGCTACCCCTAATATTCTCCAAGAGACCCAGTACTTC.

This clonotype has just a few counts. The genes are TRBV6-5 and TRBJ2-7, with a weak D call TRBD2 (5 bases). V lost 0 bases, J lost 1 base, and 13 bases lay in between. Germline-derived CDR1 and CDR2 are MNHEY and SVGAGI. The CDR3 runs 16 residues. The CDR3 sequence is CASSYSWLAESYEQYF. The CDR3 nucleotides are TGTGCCAGCAGTTACTCCTGGCTAGCAGAGTCCTACGAGCAGTACTTC.

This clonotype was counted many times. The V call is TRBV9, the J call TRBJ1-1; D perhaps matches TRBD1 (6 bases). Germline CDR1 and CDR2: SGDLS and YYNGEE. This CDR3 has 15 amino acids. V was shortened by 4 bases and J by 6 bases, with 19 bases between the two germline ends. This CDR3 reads CASSPERGLRAEAFF. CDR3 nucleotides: TGTGCCAGCAGCCCCGAGCGGGGGCTAAGGGCTGAAGCTTTCTTT.

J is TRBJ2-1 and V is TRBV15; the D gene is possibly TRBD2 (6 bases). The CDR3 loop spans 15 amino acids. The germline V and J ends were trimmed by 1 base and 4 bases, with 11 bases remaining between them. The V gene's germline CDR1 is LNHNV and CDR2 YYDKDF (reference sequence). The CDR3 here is CATSRVSGTYNEQFF. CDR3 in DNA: TGTGCCACCAGCAGAGTTAGCGGAACATACAATGAGCAGTTCTTC.

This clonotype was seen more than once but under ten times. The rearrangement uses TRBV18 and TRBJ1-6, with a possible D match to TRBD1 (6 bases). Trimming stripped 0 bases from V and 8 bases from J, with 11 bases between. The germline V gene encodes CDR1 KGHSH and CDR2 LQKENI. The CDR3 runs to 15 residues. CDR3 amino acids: CASSPPGQLHSPLHF. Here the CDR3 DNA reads TGTGCCAGCTCACCACCTGGACAGCTACATTCACCCCTCCACTTT.

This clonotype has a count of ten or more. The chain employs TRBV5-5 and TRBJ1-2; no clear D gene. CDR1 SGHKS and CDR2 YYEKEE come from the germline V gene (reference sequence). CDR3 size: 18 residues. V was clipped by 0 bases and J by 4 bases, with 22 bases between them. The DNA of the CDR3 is TGTGCCAGCAGCTTGGCGGGAGTTTCGGGGAATAATATCTATGGCTACACCTTC. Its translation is CASSLAGVSGNNIYGYTF.

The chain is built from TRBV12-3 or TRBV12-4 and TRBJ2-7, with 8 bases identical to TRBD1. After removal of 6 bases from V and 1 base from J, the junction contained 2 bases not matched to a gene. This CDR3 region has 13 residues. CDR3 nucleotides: TGTGCCAGCAGCACAGGGGGATCCTACGAGCAGTACTTC. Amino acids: CASSTGGSYEQYF.

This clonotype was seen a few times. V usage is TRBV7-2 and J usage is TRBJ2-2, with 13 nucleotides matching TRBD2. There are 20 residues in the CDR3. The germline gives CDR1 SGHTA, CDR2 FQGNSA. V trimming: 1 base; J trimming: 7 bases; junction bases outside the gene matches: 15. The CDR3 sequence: CASSLGPGLAGPGFNGELFF. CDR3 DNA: TGTGCCAGCAGCTTAGGGCCGGGACTAGCGGGACCAGGGTTCAACGGGGAGCTGTTTTTT.

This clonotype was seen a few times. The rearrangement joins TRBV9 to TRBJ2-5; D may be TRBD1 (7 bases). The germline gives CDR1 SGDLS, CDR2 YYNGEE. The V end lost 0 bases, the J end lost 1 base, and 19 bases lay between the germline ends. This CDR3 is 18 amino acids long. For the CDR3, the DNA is TGTGCCAGCAGCGTAGGTCGGGGCAGGGGGGAATTCCAAGAGACCCAGTACTTC. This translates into CASSVGRGRGEFQETQYF.

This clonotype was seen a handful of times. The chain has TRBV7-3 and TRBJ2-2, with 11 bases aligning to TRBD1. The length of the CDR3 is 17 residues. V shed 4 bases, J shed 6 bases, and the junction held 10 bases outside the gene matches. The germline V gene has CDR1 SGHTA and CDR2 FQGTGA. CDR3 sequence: CASSSPPDRGLAGELFF. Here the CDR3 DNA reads TGTGCCAGCAGCTCCCCCCCGGACAGGGGGCTTGCCGGGGAGCTGTTTTTT.

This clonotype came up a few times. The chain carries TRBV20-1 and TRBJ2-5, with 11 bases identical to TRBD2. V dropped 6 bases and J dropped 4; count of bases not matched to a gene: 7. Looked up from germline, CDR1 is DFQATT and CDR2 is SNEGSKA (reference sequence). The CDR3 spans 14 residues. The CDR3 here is CSAATSGIRETQYF. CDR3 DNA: TGCAGTGCGGCGACTAGCGGGATTCGAGAGACCCAGTACTTC.